What follows describes a single T cell receptor (beta chain). The repertoire was sequenced with immunoSEQ multiplex PCR; TCRdb's copy has only in-frame clones and lacks some. This repertoire shows 200,000 to 250,000 clones, 81% found once; its top ten account for around 10%. The CDR3 spans 16 residues. Germline-derived CDR1 and CDR2 are SGHNT and YENEEA. With 1 base clipped from V and 1 base from J, the junction kept 4 bases outside the gene matches. Recruitment covered about 25 US areas and drew participants whose ages spanned roughly 18 to 89 years. Cohort placement rested on clinical history that participants reported themselves. These data belong to a study of blood T cell repertoires in COVID-19. The wider study: From the United States, Italy and Spain came samples of acute and convalescent COVID-19. PBMCs, B-cell-depleted T cells, or T cells were the source of the cDNA or gDNA that made up the material.

The sequenced sample was PBMCs or T cells enriched from blood (not recorded which). This sequence joins TRBV11-3 and TRBJ2-4, with 7 positions matching TRBD1. The receptor was isolated from a woman between 45 and 65 years old with acute COVID-19. The CDR3 spells CASSLGADRAKNIQYF. The CDR3 DNA reads TGTGCCAGCAGCTTAGGGGCGGACAGGGCCAAAAACATTCAGTACTTC.